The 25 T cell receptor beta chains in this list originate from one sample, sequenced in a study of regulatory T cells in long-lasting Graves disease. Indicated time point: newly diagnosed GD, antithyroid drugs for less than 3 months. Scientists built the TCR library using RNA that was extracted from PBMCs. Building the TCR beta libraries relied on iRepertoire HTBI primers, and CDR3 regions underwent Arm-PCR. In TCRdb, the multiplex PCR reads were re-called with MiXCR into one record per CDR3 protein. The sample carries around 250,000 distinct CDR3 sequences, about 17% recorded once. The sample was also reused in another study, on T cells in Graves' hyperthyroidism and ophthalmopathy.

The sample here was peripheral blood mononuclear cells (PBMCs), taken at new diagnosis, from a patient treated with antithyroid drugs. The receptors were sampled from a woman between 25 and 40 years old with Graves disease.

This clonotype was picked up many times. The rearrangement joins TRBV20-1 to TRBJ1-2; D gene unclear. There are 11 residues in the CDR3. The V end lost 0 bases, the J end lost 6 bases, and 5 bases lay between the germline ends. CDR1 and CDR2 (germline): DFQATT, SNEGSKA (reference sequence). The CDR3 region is CSARDGDGYTF. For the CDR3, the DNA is TGCAGTGCTAGAGATGGAGATGGCTACACCTTC.

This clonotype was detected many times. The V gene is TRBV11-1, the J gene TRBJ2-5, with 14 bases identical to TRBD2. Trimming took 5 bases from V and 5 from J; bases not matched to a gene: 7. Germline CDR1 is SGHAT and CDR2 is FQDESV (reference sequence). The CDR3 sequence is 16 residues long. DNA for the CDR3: TGTGCCAGCAGCCCCGGGACTAGCGGGGGTTCTGAGACCCAGTACTTC. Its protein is CASSPGTSGGSETQYF.

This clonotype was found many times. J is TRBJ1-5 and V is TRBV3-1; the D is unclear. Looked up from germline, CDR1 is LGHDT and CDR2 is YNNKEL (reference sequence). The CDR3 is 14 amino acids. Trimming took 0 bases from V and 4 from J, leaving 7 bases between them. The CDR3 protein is CASSQDPVNQPQHF. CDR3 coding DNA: TGTGCCAGCAGCCAAGATCCAGTTAATCAGCCCCAGCATTTT.

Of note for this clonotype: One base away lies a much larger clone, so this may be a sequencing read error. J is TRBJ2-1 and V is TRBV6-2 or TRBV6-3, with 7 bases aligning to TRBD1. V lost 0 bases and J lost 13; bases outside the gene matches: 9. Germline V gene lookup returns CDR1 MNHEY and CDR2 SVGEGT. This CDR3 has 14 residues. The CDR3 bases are TGTGCCAGCAGTTACTCAAGGGGGCAGGAGACCCAGTTCTTC. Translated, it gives CASSYSRGQETQFF.

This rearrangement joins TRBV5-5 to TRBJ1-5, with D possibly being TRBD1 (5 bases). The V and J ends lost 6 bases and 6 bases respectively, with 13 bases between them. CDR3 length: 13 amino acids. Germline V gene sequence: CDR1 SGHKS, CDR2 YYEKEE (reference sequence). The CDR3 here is CASKAGPAQPQHF. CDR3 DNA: TGTGCCAGCAAAGCGGGGCCGGCTCAGCCCCAGCATTTT. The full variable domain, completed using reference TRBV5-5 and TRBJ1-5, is DAGVTQSPTHLIKTRGQQVTLRCSPISGHKSVSWYQQVLGQGPQFIFQYYEKEERGRGNFPDRFSARQFPNYSSELNVNALLLGDSALYLCASKAGPAQPQHFGDGTRLSIL.

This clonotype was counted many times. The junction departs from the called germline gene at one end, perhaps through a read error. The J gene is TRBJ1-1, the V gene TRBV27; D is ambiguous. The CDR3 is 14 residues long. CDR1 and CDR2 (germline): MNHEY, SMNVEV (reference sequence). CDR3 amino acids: CASSHGRMNTEAFF. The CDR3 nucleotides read TGTGCCAGCAGCCACGGACGGATGAACACTGAAGCCTTCTTT.

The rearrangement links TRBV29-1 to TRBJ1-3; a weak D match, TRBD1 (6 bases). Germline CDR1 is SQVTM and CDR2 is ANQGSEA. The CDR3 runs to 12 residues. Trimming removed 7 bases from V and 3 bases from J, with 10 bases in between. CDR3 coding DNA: TGCAGCGCCCAGGGGAGTGGAAACACCATATATTTT. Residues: CSAQGSGNTIYF.

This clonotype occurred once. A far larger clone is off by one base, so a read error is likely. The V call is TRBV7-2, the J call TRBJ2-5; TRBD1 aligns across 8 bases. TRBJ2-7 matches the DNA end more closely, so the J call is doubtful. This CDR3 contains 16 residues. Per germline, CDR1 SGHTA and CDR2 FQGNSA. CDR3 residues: CASSLTRTGISYEQYF. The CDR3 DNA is TGTGCCAGCAGCTTAACCAGGACAGGGATCTCCTACGAGCAGTACTTC.

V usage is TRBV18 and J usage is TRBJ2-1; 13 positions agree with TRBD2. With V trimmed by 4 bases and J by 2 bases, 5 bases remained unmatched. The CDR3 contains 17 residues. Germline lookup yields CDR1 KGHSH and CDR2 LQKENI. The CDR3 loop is CASSRLAGGSPYNEQFF. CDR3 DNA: TGTGCCAGCTCACGACTAGCGGGGGGCTCTCCCTACAATGAGCAGTTCTTC.

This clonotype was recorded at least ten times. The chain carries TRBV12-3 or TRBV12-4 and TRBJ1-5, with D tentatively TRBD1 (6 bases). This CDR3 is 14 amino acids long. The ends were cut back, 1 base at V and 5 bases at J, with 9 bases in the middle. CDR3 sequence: CASSLGGADQPQHF. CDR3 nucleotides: TGTGCCAGCAGTTTAGGGGGGGCGGATCAGCCCCAGCATTTT.

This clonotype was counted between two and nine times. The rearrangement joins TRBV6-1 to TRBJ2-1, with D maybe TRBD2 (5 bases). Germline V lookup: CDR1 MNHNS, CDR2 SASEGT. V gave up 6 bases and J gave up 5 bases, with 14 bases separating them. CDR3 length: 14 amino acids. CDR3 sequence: CASSPGLLHNEQFF. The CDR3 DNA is TGTGCCAGCAGCCCCGGACTCTTACACAATGAGCAGTTCTTC.

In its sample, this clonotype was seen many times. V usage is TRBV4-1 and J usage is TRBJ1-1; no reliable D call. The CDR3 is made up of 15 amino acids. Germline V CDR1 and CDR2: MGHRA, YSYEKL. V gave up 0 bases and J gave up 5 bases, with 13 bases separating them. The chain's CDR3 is CASSQDSGGWTEAFF. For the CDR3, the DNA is TGCGCCAGCAGCCAAGACTCCGGTGGATGGACTGAAGCTTTCTTT.

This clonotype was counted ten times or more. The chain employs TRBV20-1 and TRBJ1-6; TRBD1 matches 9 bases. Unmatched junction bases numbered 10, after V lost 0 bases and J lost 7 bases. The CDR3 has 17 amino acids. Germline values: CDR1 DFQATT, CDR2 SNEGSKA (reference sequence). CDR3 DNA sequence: TGCAGTGCTAGAGATGGGGAGGACAGGGGTCTGAATTCACCCCTCCACTTT. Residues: CSARDGEDRGLNSPLHF.

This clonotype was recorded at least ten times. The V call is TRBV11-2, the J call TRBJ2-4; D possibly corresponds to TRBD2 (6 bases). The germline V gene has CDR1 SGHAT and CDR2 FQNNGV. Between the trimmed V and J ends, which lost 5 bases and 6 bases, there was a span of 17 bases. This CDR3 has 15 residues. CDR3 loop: CASSPSAGPGNIQYF. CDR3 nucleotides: TGTGCCAGCAGCCCCTCGGCGGGGCCGGGAAACATTCAGTACTTC.

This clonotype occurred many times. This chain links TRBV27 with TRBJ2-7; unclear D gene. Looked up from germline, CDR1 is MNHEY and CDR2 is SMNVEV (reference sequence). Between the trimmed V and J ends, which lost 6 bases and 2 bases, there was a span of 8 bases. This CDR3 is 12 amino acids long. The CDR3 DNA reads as TGTGCCAGCAGCCCCAATACCTACGAGCAGTACTTC. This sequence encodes CASSPNTYEQYF.

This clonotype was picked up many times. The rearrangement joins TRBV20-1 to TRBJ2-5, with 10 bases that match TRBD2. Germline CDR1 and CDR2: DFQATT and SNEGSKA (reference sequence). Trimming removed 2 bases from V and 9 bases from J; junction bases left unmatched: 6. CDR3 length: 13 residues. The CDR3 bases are TGCAGTGCTAGACCGGGAGCGGGGGGGCCCCAGTACTTC. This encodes CSARPGAGGPQYF.

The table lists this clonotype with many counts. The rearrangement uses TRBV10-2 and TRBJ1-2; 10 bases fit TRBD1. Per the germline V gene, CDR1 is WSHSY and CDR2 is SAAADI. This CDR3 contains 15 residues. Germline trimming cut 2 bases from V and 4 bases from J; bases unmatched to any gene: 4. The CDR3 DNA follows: TGCGCCAGCAGTGAGGACAGGGGGCTTGCCTATGGCTACACCTTC. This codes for CASSEDRGLAYGYTF.

This CDR3 is CASRTGGNQPQHF. CDR3 nucleotide sequence: TGTGCCAGCAGGACAGGGGGCAATCAGCCCCAGCATTTT. The chain carries TRBV2 and TRBJ1-5, with TRBD1 identical over 8 bases. This CDR3 is built from 13 residues. Germline V gene data show CDR1 as SNHLY and CDR2 as FYNNEI. V lost 6 bases, J lost 2 bases, and 0 bases stayed unmatched.

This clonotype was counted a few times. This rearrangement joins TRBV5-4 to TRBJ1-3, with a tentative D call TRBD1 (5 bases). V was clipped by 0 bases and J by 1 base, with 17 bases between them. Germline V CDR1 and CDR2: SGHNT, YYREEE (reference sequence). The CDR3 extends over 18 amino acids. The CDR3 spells CASSLGGRTGQSGNTIYF. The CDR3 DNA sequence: TGTGCCAGCAGCTTGGGCGGGCGGACGGGGCAGTCTGGAAACACCATATATTTT.

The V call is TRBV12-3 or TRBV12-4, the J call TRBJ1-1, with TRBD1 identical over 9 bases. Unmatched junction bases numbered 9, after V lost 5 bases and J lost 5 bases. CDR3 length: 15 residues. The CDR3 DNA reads TGTGCCAGCAGTCAGACAGGGGGAGCGGGTACTGAAGCTTTCTTT. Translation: CASSQTGGAGTEAFF.

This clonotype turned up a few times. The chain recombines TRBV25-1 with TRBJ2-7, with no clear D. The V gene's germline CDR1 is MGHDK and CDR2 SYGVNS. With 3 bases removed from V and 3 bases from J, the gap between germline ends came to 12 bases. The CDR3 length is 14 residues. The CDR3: CASSEGNNRYEQYF. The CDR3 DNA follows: TGTGCCAGCAGTGAGGGGAACAACCGCTACGAGCAGTACTTC.

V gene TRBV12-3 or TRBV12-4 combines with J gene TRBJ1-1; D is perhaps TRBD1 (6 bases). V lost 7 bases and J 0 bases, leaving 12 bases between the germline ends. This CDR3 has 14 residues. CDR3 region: CASIKTGMNTEAFF. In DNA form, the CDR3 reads TGTGCCAGCATCAAGACAGGAATGAACACTGAAGCTTTCTTT.

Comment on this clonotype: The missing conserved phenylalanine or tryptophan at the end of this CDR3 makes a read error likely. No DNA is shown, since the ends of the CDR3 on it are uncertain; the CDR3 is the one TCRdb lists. The CDR3 loop is CSALAGSSRDTQYL. The chain joins TRBV20-1 to TRBJ2-1; TRBD2 is the table's D call, not checked against the DNA. Germline V gene lookup returns CDR1 DFQATT and CDR2 SNEGSKA (reference sequence). 14 amino acids form the CDR3, both terminal residues included.

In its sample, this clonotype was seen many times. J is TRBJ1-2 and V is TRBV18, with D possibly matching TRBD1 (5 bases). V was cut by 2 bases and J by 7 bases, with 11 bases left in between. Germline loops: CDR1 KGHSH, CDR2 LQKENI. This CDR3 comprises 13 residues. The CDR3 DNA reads TGTGCCAGCTCACCAGATCAGGGTGCTGGCTACACCTTC. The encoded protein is CASSPDQGAGYTF.

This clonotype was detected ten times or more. The CDR3 is CSASKMQGHGYTF. For the CDR3, the DNA is TGCAGTGCTAGTAAAATGCAGGGGCATGGCTACACCTTC. The chain employs TRBV20-1 and TRBJ1-2; a possible D gene is TRBD1 (6 bases). The CDR3 sequence is 13 residues long. Germline-derived CDR1 and CDR2 are DFQATT and SNEGSKA (reference sequence). Trimming shortened V by 3 bases and J by 6 bases, and 14 bases separated the two germline ends.